These 2 T cell receptor beta chains were sequenced from one sample in a study of blood T cell repertoires in COVID-19. Data came from immunoSEQ multiplex PCR; TCRdb stores just in-frame clones and leaves some out. The sample consists of about 290,000 clones, roughly 88% of them appearing once. Sequencing used peripheral blood. These receptor sequences come from a woman in her twenties or thirties with active or convalescent COVID-19.

In this sample, this clone turned up a few times. The chain couples TRBV5-4 to TRBJ1-2; TRBD1 agrees at 7 bases. Germline values: CDR1 SGHNT, CDR2 YYREEE (reference sequence). V lost 4 bases to trimming and J lost 4 bases; unmatched junction nucleotides: 13. There are 16 residues in the CDR3. The CDR3 DNA follows: TGTGCCAGCAGCATAGACCGGGACAGATCTATCTATGGCTACACCTTC. It is translated as CASSIDRDRSIYGYTF.

The chain combines TRBV7-2 with TRBJ2-5; 9 bases match TRBD2. After removal of 5 bases from V and 2 bases from J, the junction contained 9 bases not matched to a gene. CDR3 length: 16 amino acids. Germline CDR1 and CDR2: SGHTA and FQGNSA. CDR3 sequence: CASSIVAGEPQETQYF. The CDR3 DNA reads as TGTGCCAGCAGCATCGTAGCGGGGGAACCTCAAGAGACCCAGTACTTC.